These T cell receptor beta chains were read from a single sample in a study of PD-1 blockade in classical Hodgkin lymphoma. Clones were sequenced by immunoSEQ multiplex PCR, and TCRdb holds only the in-frame ones, with some missing. The table has over 85,000 clones, 93% seen once; the top ten hold roughly 1.9%. The specimen comprised peripheral blood mononuclear cells (PBMCs), sampled before the fourth cycle of nivolumab. Receptors were obtained from a human donor with classical Hodgkin lymphoma. Both conserved end residues are part of each CDR3. The D gene is left open where the match is weak. For some rows the clone size is stated as once, few or many, or as a class when expanded; others skip it.

J gene: TRBJ2-3
D gene: TRBD2
clone size: once
V gene: TRBV2
CDR3 protein: CASSERTSGSTDTQYF
CDR3 DNA: TGTGCCAGCAGTGAACGGACTAGCGGGAGCACAGATACGCAGTATTTT

J gene: TRBJ1-2
D gene: TRBD1
clone size: .
V gene: TRBV28
CDR3 protein: CASSSPGQGEVIYGYTF
CDR3 DNA: TGTGCCAGCAGCTCCCCGGGACAGGGGGAGGTTATTTATGGCTACACCTTC

J gene: TRBJ2-7
D gene: .
clone size: few
V gene: TRBV5-1
CDR3 protein: CASSLGGAFSYEQYF
CDR3 DNA: TGCGCCAGCAGCTTGGGAGGGGCCTTCTCCTACGAGCAGTACTTC

J gene: TRBJ2-5
D gene: .
clone size: .
V gene: TRBV6-1
CDR3 protein: CASSLWTGETQYF
CDR3 DNA: TGTGCCAGCAGCCTATGGACGGGAGAGACCCAGTACTTC

J gene: TRBJ2-3
D gene: .
clone size: .
V gene: TRBV29-1
CDR3 protein: CSVDFYTDTQYF
CDR3 DNA: TGCAGCGTTGATTTTTACACAGATACGCAGTATTTT

J gene: TRBJ2-3
D gene: .
clone size: .
V gene: TRBV28
CDR3 protein: CASSREAPDTQYF
CDR3 DNA: TGTGCCAGCAGTAGGGAGGCGCCAGATACGCAGTATTTT

J gene: TRBJ1-1
D gene: .
clone size: .
V gene: TRBV7-9
CDR3 protein: CASSLEKGTYTEAFF
CDR3 DNA: TGTGCCAGCAGCTTAGAAAAGGGGACCTACACTGAAGCTTTCTTT

J gene: TRBJ1-4
D gene: .
clone size: .
V gene: TRBV28
CDR3 protein: CASSFAGEAYEKLFF
CDR3 DNA: TGTGCCAGCAGTTTTGCGGGGGAGGCCTATGAAAAACTGTTTTTT

J gene: TRBJ2-7
D gene: .
clone size: .
V gene: TRBV19
CDR3 protein: CASSYGPPYEQYF
CDR3 DNA: TGTGCCAGTAGTTACGGGCCCCCCTACGAGCAGTACTTC

J gene: TRBJ2-4
D gene: .
clone size: .
V gene: TRBV2
CDR3 protein: CASRAGGAAKNIQYF
CDR3 DNA: TGTGCCAGCAGAGCAGGGGGGGCGGCCAAAAACATTCAGTACTTC

J gene: TRBJ2-7
D gene: .
clone size: .
V gene: TRBV11-2
CDR3 protein: CASSFDYEQYF
CDR3 DNA: TGTGCCAGCAGCTTCGATTACGAGCAGTACTTC

J gene: TRBJ1-1
D gene: .
clone size: .
V gene: TRBV10-2
CDR3 protein: CASRTGGGTEAFF
CDR3 DNA: TGCGCCAGTAGGACGGGAGGTGGCACTGAAGCTTTCTTT

J gene: TRBJ2-7
D gene: TRBD1
clone size: .
V gene: TRBV5-1
CDR3 protein: CASSPGDRGREQYF
CDR3 DNA: TGCGCCAGCAGCCCGGGGGACAGGGGTCGCGAGCAGTACTTC

J gene: TRBJ1-2
D gene: TRBD1
clone size: .
V gene: TRBV5-1
CDR3 protein: CVWDRTSPNYGYTF
CDR3 DNA: TGCGTCTGGGACAGAACTTCTCCTAACTATGGCTACACCTTC

J gene: TRBJ2-2
D gene: .
clone size: .
V gene: TRBV14
CDR3 protein: CASSQTGAFTGELFF
CDR3 DNA: TGTGCCAGCAGCCAAACAGGAGCGTTTACCGGGGAGCTGTTTTTT

J gene: TRBJ2-1
D gene: TRBD1
clone size: .
V gene: TRBV6-4
CDR3 protein: CASNYNIGQARSYNEQFF
CDR3 DNA: TGTGCCAGCAACTATAACATAGGACAGGCTAGGTCCTACAATGAGCAGTTCTTC

J gene: TRBJ2-7
D gene: TRBD2
clone size: .
V gene: TRBV28
CDR3 protein: CASNILAGGEQYF
CDR3 DNA: TGTGCCAGCAACATCCTAGCGGGAGGCGAGCAGTACTTC

J gene: TRBJ2-7
D gene: TRBD1
clone size: .
V gene: TRBV19
CDR3 protein: CASSGQGFEQYF
CDR3 DNA: TGTGCCAGTAGTGGACAGGGCTTCGAGCAGTACTTC

J gene: TRBJ2-7
D gene: .
clone size: .
V gene: TRBV6-1
CDR3 protein: CASSESGYEQYF
CDR3 DNA: TGTGCCAGCAGTGAATCGGGCTACGAGCAGTACTTC

J gene: TRBJ1-1
D gene: .
clone size: .
V gene: TRBV6-1
CDR3 protein: CASSEWVGATEAFF
CDR3 DNA: TGTGCCAGCTCCGAATGGGTAGGGGCCACTGAAGCTTTCTTT

J gene: TRBJ2-5
D gene: .
clone size: few
V gene: TRBV7-9
CDR3 protein: CASSFVGETQYF
CDR3 DNA: TGTGCCAGCAGCTTCGTGGGGGAGACCCAGTACTTC

J gene: TRBJ1-4
D gene: .
clone size: .
V gene: TRBV15
CDR3 protein: CATSRDIGEKLFF
CDR3 DNA: TGTGCCACCAGCAGGGACATTGGAGAAAAACTGTTTTTT

J gene: TRBJ2-7
D gene: TRBD2
clone size: .
V gene: TRBV27
CDR3 protein: CASSLRLAGTYEQYF
CDR3 DNA: TGTGCCAGCAGTTTAAGACTAGCGGGTACCTACGAGCAGTACTTC

J gene: TRBJ2-3
D gene: .
clone size: once
V gene: TRBV28
CDR3 protein: CASSLSGVTDTQYF
CDR3 DNA: TGTGCCAGCAGTTTATCGGGGGTCACAGATACGCAGTATTTT

J gene: TRBJ2-7
D gene: .
clone size: .
V gene: TRBV30
CDR3 protein: CAWSVAYGRAYEQYF
CDR3 DNA: TGTGCCTGGAGTGTAGCCTATGGTAGGGCTTACGAGCAGTACTTC

J gene: TRBJ2-5
D gene: TRBD2
clone size: .
V gene: TRBV7-6
CDR3 protein: CASSSPLAGRGETQYF
CDR3 DNA: TGTGCCAGCAGCTCGCCACTAGCGGGCCGGGGAGAGACCCAGTACTTC

J gene: TRBJ1-1
D gene: .
clone size: .
V gene: TRBV19
CDR3 protein: CASSRTDGSEAFF
CDR3 DNA: TGTGCCAGTTCGAGGACGGACGGGTCTGAAGCTTTCTTT

J gene: TRBJ2-7
D gene: .
clone size: .
V gene: TRBV5-1
CDR3 protein: CASGYRDSEQYF
CDR3 DNA: TGCGCCAGCGGATACAGGGACTCCGAGCAGTACTTC

J gene: TRBJ1-2
D gene: .
clone size: .
V gene: TRBV5-4
CDR3 protein: CASSQSWGNYGYTF
CDR3 DNA: TGTGCCAGCAGCCAGAGTTGGGGGAACTATGGCTACACCTTC

J gene: TRBJ1-1
D gene: .
clone size: .
V gene: TRBV5-4
CDR3 protein: CASSLDAEAFF
CDR3 DNA: TGTGCCAGCAGCCTCGACGCTGAAGCTTTCTTT

J gene: TRBJ2-5
D gene: TRBD2
clone size: .
V gene: TRBV5-4
CDR3 protein: CASSPRTSGRATGGETQYF
CDR3 DNA: TGTGCCAGCAGCCCTCGGACTAGCGGGAGGGCGACAGGGGGAGAGACCCAGTACTTC

J gene: TRBJ2-7
D gene: .
clone size: .
V gene: TRBV29-1
CDR3 protein: CSVVLAETYEQYF
CDR3 DNA: TGCAGCGTTGTTTTGGCGGAAACCTACGAGCAGTACTTC

J gene: TRBJ2-3
D gene: TRBD2
clone size: .
V gene: TRBV28
CDR3 protein: CASRSGAAGGPETQYF
CDR3 DNA: TGTGCCAGCAGGTCAGGGGCCGCGGGAGGGCCAGAAACGCAGTATTTT

J gene: TRBJ2-7
D gene: TRBD2
clone size: .
V gene: TRBV15
CDR3 protein: CATSRDRGGSLNEQYF
CDR3 DNA: TGTGCCACCAGCAGAGATCGGGGGGGCAGTCTTAACGAGCAGTACTTC

J gene: TRBJ2-5
D gene: .
clone size: .
V gene: TRBV5-1
CDR3 protein: CASSVKYQETQYF
CDR3 DNA: TGCGCCAGCAGTGTGAAGTACCAAGAGACCCAGTACTTC

J gene: TRBJ1-2
D gene: .
clone size: .
V gene: TRBV6-5
CDR3 protein: CASSYSRTAGYTF
CDR3 DNA: TGTGCCAGCAGTTACTCGAGGACTGCGGGCTACACCTTC

J gene: TRBJ2-7
D gene: TRBD2
clone size: .
V gene: TRBV6-1
CDR3 protein: CASRPLGEGPYEQYF
CDR3 DNA: TGTGCCAGCAGGCCCTTGGGGGAGGGGCCCTACGAGCAGTACTTC

J gene: TRBJ2-1
D gene: .
clone size: .
V gene: TRBV6-6
CDR3 protein: CATSPLAAGMRNEQFF
CDR3 DNA: TGTGCCACTAGCCCCCTCGCAGCCGGGATGAGGAATGAGCAGTTCTTC

J gene: TRBJ2-5
D gene: TRBD2
clone size: .
V gene: TRBV4-1
CDR3 protein: CASSPGAGVAETQYF
CDR3 DNA: TGCGCCAGCAGCCCAGGAGCGGGAGTTGCAGAGACCCAGTACTTC

J gene: TRBJ2-1
D gene: TRBD1
clone size: .
V gene: TRBV28
CDR3 protein: CASSFRDRGPNEQFF
CDR3 DNA: TGTGCCAGCAGTTTCCGGGACAGGGGGCCGAATGAGCAGTTCTTC

J gene: TRBJ1-5
D gene: .
clone size: .
V gene: TRBV28
CDR3 protein: CAIRGPWDQPQHF
CDR3 DNA: TGTGCCATCCGGGGCCCTTGGGATCAGCCCCAGCATTTT

J gene: TRBJ1-2
D gene: TRBD1
clone size: .
V gene: TRBV27
CDR3 protein: CASSFDRGDGYTF
CDR3 DNA: TGTGCCAGCAGTTTTGACAGGGGGGATGGCTACACCTTC

J gene: TRBJ1-2
D gene: TRBD1
clone size: .
V gene: TRBV5-1
CDR3 protein: CASSPTGVDGYTF
CDR3 DNA: TGCGCCAGCAGCCCTACAGGGGTAGATGGCTACACCTTC

J gene: TRBJ2-1
D gene: TRBD2
clone size: .
V gene: TRBV7-8
CDR3 protein: CASSLELAGVGEQFF
CDR3 DNA: TGTGCCAGCAGCTTAGAACTAGCGGGAGTAGGTGAGCAGTTCTTC

J gene: TRBJ2-3
D gene: .
clone size: .
V gene: TRBV18
CDR3 protein: CASSPMARTPDTQYF
CDR3 DNA: TGTGCCAGCTCACCAATGGCGAGGACTCCTGATACGCAGTATTTT

J gene: TRBJ1-1
D gene: .
clone size: .
V gene: TRBV6-1
CDR3 protein: CASSEGLNTEAFF
CDR3 DNA: TGTGCCAGCAGTGAAGGCCTGAACACTGAAGCTTTCTTT

J gene: TRBJ2-7
D gene: .
clone size: .
V gene: TRBV30
CDR3 protein: CAWDPQGAAYEQYF
CDR3 DNA: TGTGCCTGGGATCCACAGGGAGCGGCCTACGAGCAGTACTTC

J gene: TRBJ1-1
D gene: .
clone size: .
V gene: TRBV27
CDR3 protein: CASSLLVQNTEAFF
CDR3 DNA: TGTGCCAGCAGTTTACTAGTACAGAACACTGAAGCTTTCTTT

J gene: TRBJ2-7
D gene: .
clone size: .
V gene: TRBV5-1
CDR3 protein: CASSPMYASYEQYF
CDR3 DNA: TGCGCCAGCAGCCCGATGTACGCTTCCTACGAGCAGTACTTC

J gene: TRBJ2-5
D gene: TRBD1
clone size: .
V gene: TRBV7-9
CDR3 protein: CASSLTGAGETQYF
CDR3 DNA: TGTGCCAGCAGCCTGACAGGGGCGGGGGAGACCCAGTACTTC

J gene: TRBJ1-3
D gene: .
clone size: .
V gene: TRBV2
CDR3 protein: CASSERQLYF
CDR3 DNA: TGTGCCAGCAGTGAGCGTCAGCTATATTTT

J gene: TRBJ1-1
D gene: TRBD1
clone size: .
V gene: TRBV7-9
CDR3 protein: CASTLGQGATEAFF
CDR3 DNA: TGTGCCAGCACCTTAGGACAGGGGGCAACTGAAGCTTTCTTT

J gene: TRBJ1-1
D gene: .
clone size: .
V gene: TRBV14
CDR3 protein: CASSPSLNEAFF
CDR3 DNA: TGTGCCAGCAGCCCCTCGCTAAATGAAGCTTTCTTT